This is a list of T cell receptor beta chains from one sample in a study of early T cells in non-severe SARS-CoV-2 infection. Via MiXCR, TCRdb re-called the 5' RACE reads, giving one row per CDR3 protein. The profile covers roughly 83,000 distinct CDR3 sequences, with around 12% appearing a single time and 3.5% to 5% taken by the ten largest. Material: whole blood, obtained at baseline. These TCRs come from an adult who was a healthcare worker with PCR-confirmed SARS-CoV-2 infection or an uninfected control (not recorded which). Both conserved end residues are part of each CDR3. A D gene is named only where the DNA matches it firmly. Some rows mark clone size as missing; the rest say once, few, many or name a class of expanded clone.

abundance	v_gene	d_gene	j_gene	CDR3nt	CDR3aa
-	TRBV20-1	-	TRBJ1-1	TGCAGTGCTGGAACTTTGAACACTGAAGCTTTCTTT	CSAGTLNTEAFF
many	TRBV5-1	TRBD2	TRBJ2-5	TGCGCCAGCAGCCCCATTCGGGGGGTCGAGACCCAGTACTTC	CASSPIRGVETQYF
-	TRBV5-1	TRBD1	TRBJ2-3	TGCGCCAGCAGCCGACAGGGGTCCGATACGCAGTATTTT	CASSRQGSDTQYF
few	TRBV7-8	-	TRBJ1-6	TGTGCCAGCAGCTTAGCGCGGCAGGGATTTTCACCCCTCCACTTT	CASSLARQGFSPLHF
many	TRBV2	-	TRBJ2-3	TGTGCCAGCAGTGAAGGGGCGGGGTCGACCCTACATACGCAGTATTTT	CASSEGAGSTLHTQYF
once	TRBV3-1	TRBD2	TRBJ2-1	TGTGCCAGCAGCCCTCGCGGGGGGTTGAATGAGCAGTTCTTC	CASSPRGGLNEQFF
-	TRBV6-2/TRBV6-3	TRBD1	TRBJ2-6	TGTGCCAGCACCCTACCGACAGGGCCTTCTGGGGCCAACGTCCTGACTTTC	CASTLPTGPSGANVLTF
few	TRBV20-1	TRBD2	TRBJ2-3	TGCAGTGGCCACGGGGGGGCGGACGATACGCAGTATTTT	CSGHGGADDTQYF
-	TRBV11-2	-	TRBJ2-7	TGTGCCAGCAGCTCGTGGTGGGAGGAGCAGTACTTC	CASSSWWEEQYF
-	TRBV5-1	-	TRBJ1-2	TGCGCCAGCAGCTTCGGACAGCCTTCGGGCTATGGCTACACCTTC	CASSFGQPSGYGYTF
few	TRBV24-1	-	TRBJ2-1	TGTGCCACCAGTGATTTCACAGGGTCCTACAATGAGCAGTTCTTC	CATSDFTGSYNEQFF
-	TRBV11-2	-	TRBJ2-7	TGTGCCAGCAGTTTGGAGTTAGCCCTGGGCGTTGATAAGCAGTACTTC	CASSLELALGVDKQYF
-	TRBV10-2	-	TRBJ2-1	TGCGCCAGCAGTGAGCCCTTGGGGAGTGAGCAGTTCTTC	CASSEPLGSEQFF
many	TRBV7-3	-	TRBJ1-1	TGTGCCAGCAGCTTACTAGGGGGAAACACTGAAGCTTTCTTT	CASSLLGGNTEAFF
many	TRBV7-8	-	TRBJ2-4	TGTGCCAGCAGCTTAGACGGGGCCCGGAAAAACATTCAGTACTTC	CASSLDGARKNIQYF
once	TRBV30	-	TRBJ2-7	TGTGCCTGGAAACTGACTAGTAGCTACGAGCAGTACTTC	CAWKLTSSYEQYF
-	TRBV12-5	TRBD1	TRBJ2-7	TGTGCTAGTGGTCCAGGGGGCTCCTACGAGCAGTACTTC	CASGPGGSYEQYF
few	TRBV10-2	-	TRBJ2-4	TGCGCCACCCGACCATTTGACAGTTACGAGTACTTC	CATRPFDSYEYF
many	TRBV12-3/TRBV12-4	-	TRBJ2-2	TGTGCCAGCAGTCCGGGGACCGGGGAGCTGTTTTTT	CASSPGTGELFF
few	TRBV27	-	TRBJ1-2	TGTGCCAGCAGTTTATGGGCTAACTATGGCTACACCTTC	CASSLWANYGYTF
-	TRBV28	TRBD1	TRBJ1-2	TGTGCCAGCAGCGTTTTCAGGGGGCAGGGGAGCTACACCTTC	CASSVFRGQGSYTF
-	TRBV7-9	-	TRBJ2-7	TGTGCCAGCAGCTTAGTCGGGCGGGGGCACTCCTACGAGCAGTACTTC	CASSLVGRGHSYEQYF
-	TRBV4-1	TRBD2	TRBJ2-3	TGCGCCAGCAGCCCTGGACTAGCGGGAGTAATAGATACGCAGTATTTT	CASSPGLAGVIDTQYF
-	TRBV14	-	TRBJ2-1	TGTGCCAGCAGCCAAGTCCAGCCTATCCACAATGAGCAGTTCTTC	CASSQVQPIHNEQFF
-	TRBV6-5	-	TRBJ2-7	TGTGCCAGCAGTTACCTCGGCCTGCAGTACTTC	CASSYLGLQYF
-	TRBV9	-	TRBJ2-2	TGTGCCAGCAGCGTAGAGGTCGGGGGCACCGGGGAGCTGTTTTTT	CASSVEVGGTGELFF
many	TRBV7-3	-	TRBJ2-4	TGTGCCAGCCGTCCCCCAGGGAGAAGGGCCAAAAACATTCAGTACTTC	CASRPPGRRAKNIQYF
-	TRBV10-3	-	TRBJ1-1	TGTGTCACCCGGGAGGGCGCTGAAGCTTTCTTT	CVTREGAEAFF
many	TRBV5-1	-	TRBJ1-2	TGCGCCAGCAGCTTGGTTTTGGCCAGGTGGAACTATGGCTACACCTTC	CASSLVLARWNYGYTF
-	TRBV27	-	TRBJ1-1	TGTGCCAGCAGTCCACGAAGGGAGATAGCTTTCTTT	CASSPRREIAFF
few	TRBV5-5	-	TRBJ1-5	TGTGCCAGCAGGTGGGAATCTCGGCTCAATCCCAATCAGCCCCAGCATTTT	CASRWESRLNPNQPQHF
few	TRBV12-3/TRBV12-4	-	TRBJ2-1	TGTGCCAGCAGTTTTAGACTACAGACTTACAATGAGCAGTTCTTC	CASSFRLQTYNEQFF
-	TRBV10-3	TRBD2	TRBJ2-7	TGTGCCATCAAAGCGGGGGGTCTCAGGAGCTCCTACGAGCAGTACTTC	CAIKAGGLRSSYEQYF
few	TRBV12-3/TRBV12-4	TRBD2	TRBJ2-1	TGTGCCAGCAGCCCCCAGGGCGGGAGCGGTAGGGATGAGCAGTTCTTC	CASSPQGGSGRDEQFF
few	TRBV11-3	-	TRBJ2-5	TGTGCCAGCAGCTTAGCCCCCCCTGGGACCAAGGAGACCCAGTACTTC	CASSLAPPGTKETQYF